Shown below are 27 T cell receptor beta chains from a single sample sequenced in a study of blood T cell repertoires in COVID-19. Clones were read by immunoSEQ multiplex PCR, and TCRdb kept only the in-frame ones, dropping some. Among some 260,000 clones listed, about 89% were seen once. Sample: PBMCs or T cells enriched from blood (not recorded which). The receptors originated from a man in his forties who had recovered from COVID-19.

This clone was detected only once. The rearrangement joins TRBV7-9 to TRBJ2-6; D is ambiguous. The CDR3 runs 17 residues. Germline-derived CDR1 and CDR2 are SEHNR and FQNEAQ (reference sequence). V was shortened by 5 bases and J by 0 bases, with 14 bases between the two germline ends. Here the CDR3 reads CASSALSYISGANVLTF. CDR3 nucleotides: TGTGCCAGCAGCGCCCTTTCCTATATCTCTGGGGCCAACGTCCTGACTTTC.

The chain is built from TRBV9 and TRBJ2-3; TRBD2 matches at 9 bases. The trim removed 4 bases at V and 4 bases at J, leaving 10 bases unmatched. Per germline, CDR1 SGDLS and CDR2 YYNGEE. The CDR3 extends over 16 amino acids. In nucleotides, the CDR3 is TGTGCCAGCAGCATATCCGGGACTAGCCTCCCAGATACGCAGTATTTT. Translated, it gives CASSISGTSLPDTQYF. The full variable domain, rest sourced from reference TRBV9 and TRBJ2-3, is DSGVTQTPKHLITATGQRVTLRCSPRSGDLSVYWYQQSLDQGLQFLIQYYNGEERAKGNILERFSAQQFPDLHSELNLSSLELGDSALYFCASSISGTSLPDTQYFGPGTRLTVL.

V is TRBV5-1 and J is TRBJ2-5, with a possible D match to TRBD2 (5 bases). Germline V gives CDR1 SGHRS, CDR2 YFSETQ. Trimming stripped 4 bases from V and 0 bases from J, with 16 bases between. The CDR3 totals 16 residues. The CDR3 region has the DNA TGCGCCAGCAGCCCGGTCGGACGGACTTACCAAGAGACCCAGTACTTC. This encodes CASSPVGRTYQETQYF.

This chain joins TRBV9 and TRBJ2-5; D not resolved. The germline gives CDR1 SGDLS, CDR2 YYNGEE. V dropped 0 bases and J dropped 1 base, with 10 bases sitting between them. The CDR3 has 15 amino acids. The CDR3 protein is CASSVAADPQETQYF. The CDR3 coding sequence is TGTGCCAGCAGCGTAGCGGCGGATCCCCAAGAGACCCAGTACTTC.

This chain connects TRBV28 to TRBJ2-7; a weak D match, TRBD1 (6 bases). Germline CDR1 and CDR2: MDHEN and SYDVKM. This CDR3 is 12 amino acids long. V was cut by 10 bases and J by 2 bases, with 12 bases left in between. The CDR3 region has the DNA TGTGCCATCACGACAGGTACCTACGAGCAGTACTTC. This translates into CAITTGTYEQYF. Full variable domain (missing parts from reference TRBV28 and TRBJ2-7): DVKVTQSSRYLVKRTGEKVFLECVQDMDHENMFWYRQDPGLGLRLIYFSYDVKMKEKGDIPEGYSVSREKKERFSLILESASTNQTSMYLCAITTGTYEQYFGPGTRLTVT.

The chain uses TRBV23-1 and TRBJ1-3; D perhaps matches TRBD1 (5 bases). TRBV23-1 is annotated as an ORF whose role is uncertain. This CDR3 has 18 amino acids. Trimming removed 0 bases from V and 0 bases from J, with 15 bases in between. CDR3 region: CASSQSGPRARSGNTIYF. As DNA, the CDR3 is TGCGCCAGCAGTCAATCGGGGCCTCGTGCGCGCTCTGGAAACACCATATATTTT.

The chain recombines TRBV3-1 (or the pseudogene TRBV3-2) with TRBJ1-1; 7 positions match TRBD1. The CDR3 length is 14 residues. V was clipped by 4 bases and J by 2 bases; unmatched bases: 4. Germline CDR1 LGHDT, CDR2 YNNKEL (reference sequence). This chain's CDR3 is CASSPRDRNTEAFF. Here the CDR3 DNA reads TGTGCCAGCAGCCCTCGGGACAGAAACACTGAAGCTTTCTTT.

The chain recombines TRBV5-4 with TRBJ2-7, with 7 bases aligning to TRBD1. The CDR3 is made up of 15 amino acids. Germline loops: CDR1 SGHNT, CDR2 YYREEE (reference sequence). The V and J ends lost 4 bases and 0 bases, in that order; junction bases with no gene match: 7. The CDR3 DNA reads TGTGCCAGCAGCGGAAGGACAGGCTACTCCTACGAGCAGTACTTC. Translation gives CASSGRTGYSYEQYF.

The CDR3 spells CASSFQGNYGYTF. The CDR3 nucleotides are TGTGCCAGCAGTTTTCAGGGAAACTATGGCTACACCTTC. The rearrangement uses TRBV27 and TRBJ1-2, with D possibly matching TRBD1 (5 bases). CDR1 and CDR2 from the germline V gene are MNHEY and SMNVEV (reference sequence). The CDR3 sequence is 13 residues long. V was trimmed by 3 bases and J by 2 bases, leaving 7 bases between them.

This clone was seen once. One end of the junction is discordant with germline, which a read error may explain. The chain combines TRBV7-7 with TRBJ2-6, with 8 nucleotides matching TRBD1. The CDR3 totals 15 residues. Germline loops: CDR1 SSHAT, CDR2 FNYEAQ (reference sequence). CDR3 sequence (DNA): TGTGCTAGCAGCCCGGACAGGGCTGGGGCCAACGTCCTGACTTTC. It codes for CASSPDRAGANVLTF.

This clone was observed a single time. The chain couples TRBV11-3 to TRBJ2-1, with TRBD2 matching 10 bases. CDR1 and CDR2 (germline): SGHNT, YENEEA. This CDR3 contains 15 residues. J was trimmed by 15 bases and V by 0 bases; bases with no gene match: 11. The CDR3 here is CASSLEIGLAGDRFF. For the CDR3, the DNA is TGTGCCAGCAGCTTAGAAATAGGGCTAGCGGGGGACCGGTTCTTC.

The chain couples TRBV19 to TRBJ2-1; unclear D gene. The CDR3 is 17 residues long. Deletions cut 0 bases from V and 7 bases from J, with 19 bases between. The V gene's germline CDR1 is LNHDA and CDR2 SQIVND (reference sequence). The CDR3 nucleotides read TGTGCCAGTAGTATAGATTTTGGGCCCACCGGTGGAAATGAGCAGTTCTTC. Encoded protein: CASSIDFGPTGGNEQFF.

CDR3 sequence (DNA): TGTGCCAGCAGCCCATCTTGGGACAGGGAAAACTATGGCTACACCTTC. It is translated as CASSPSWDRENYGYTF. The V and J genes are TRBV5-8 and TRBJ1-2; 9 bases fit TRBD1. J was trimmed by 2 bases and V by 4 bases; bases with no gene match: 9. The CDR3 has 16 amino acids. The V gene's germline CDR1 is SGHTS and CDR2 YDEGEE.

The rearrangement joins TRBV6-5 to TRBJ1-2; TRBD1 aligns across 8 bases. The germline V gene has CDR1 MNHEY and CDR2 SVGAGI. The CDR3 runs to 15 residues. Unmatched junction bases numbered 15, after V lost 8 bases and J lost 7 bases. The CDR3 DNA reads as TGTGCCAGCGACCGATCTAGTTACAGGGGGGGTGGCTACACCTTC. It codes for CASDRSSYRGGGYTF.

CDR3 sequence (DNA): TGCGCCAGCAGCGGCGGAGGACAGGCGTGGAATTCACCCCTCCACTTT. Its protein product is CASSGGGQAWNSPLHF. This chain connects TRBV5-1 to TRBJ1-6; 7 bases map to TRBD1. Losses at the gene ends were 4 bases for V and 7 bases for J; bases not matched to a gene: 11. The CDR3 is 16 amino acids. Per the germline V gene, CDR1 is SGHRS and CDR2 is YFSETQ.

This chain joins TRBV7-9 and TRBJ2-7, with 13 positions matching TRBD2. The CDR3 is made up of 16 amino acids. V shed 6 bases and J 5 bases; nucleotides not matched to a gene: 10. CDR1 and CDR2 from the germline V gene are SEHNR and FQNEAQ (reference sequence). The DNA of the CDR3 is TGTGCCAGCAGTCCCGGGACTAGCGGGAAACGGGACGAGCAGTACTTC. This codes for CASSPGTSGKRDEQYF.

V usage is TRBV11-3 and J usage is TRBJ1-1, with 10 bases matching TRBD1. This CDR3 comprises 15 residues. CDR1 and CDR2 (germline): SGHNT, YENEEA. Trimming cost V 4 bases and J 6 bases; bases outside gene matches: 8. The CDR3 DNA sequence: TGTGCCAGCAGCTCCCGGGACAGGGGTTTCCCTGAAGCTTTCTTT. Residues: CASSSRDRGFPEAFF. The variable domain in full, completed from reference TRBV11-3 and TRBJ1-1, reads EAGVVQSPRYKIIEKKQPVAFWCNPISGHNTLYWYLQNLGQGPELLIRYENEEAVDDSQLPKDRFSAERLKGVDSTLKIQPAELGDSAVYLCASSSRDRGFPEAFFGQGTRLTVV.

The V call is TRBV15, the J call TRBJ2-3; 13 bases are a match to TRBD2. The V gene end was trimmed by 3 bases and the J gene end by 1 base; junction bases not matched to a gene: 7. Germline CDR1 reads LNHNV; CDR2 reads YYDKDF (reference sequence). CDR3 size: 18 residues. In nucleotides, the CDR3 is TGTGCCACCAGCAGCCTAGCGGGACTAGCGGGGCGCACAGATACGCAGTATTTT. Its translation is CATSSLAGLAGRTDTQYF.

DNA for the CDR3: TGTGCCAGCGGAGGGACTAGGTACACCGGGGAGCTGTTTTTT. Its protein is CASGGTRYTGELFF. The rearrangement uses TRBV9 and TRBJ2-2, with 8 bases that match TRBD2. CDR3 length: 14 amino acids. The junction had 5 bases not matched to a gene; V was cut back by 7 bases and J by 3 bases. Germline CDR1 reads SGDLS; CDR2 reads YYNGEE.

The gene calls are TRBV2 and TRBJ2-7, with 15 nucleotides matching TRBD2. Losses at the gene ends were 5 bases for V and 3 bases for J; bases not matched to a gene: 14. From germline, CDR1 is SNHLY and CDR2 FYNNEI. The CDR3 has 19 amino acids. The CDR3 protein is CASSFIGLAGGSVGYEQYF. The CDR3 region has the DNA TGTGCCAGCAGTTTTATTGGACTAGCGGGAGGGTCAGTAGGCTACGAGCAGTACTTC.

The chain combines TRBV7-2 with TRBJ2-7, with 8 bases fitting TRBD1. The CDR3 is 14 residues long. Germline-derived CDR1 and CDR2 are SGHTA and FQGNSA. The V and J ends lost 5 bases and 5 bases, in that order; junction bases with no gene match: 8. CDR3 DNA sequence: TGTGCCAGCAGCGAACAGGGGGGACTGGACGAGCAGTACTTC. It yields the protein CASSEQGGLDEQYF.

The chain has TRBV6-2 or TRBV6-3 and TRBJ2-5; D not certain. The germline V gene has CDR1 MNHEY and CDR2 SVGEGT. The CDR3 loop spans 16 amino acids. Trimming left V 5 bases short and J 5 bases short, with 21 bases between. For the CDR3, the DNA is TGTGCCAGCAGTAAGCGACTCCCTAAAACTACTGAGACCCAGTACTTC. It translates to CASSKRLPKTTETQYF.

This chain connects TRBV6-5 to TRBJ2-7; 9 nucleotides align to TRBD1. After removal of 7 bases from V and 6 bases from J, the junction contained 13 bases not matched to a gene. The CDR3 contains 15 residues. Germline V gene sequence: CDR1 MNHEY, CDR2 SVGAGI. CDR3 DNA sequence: TGTGCCAGCACCACGGGACAGGGTGGGGATCGCGAGCAGTACTTC. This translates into CASTTGQGGDREQYF.

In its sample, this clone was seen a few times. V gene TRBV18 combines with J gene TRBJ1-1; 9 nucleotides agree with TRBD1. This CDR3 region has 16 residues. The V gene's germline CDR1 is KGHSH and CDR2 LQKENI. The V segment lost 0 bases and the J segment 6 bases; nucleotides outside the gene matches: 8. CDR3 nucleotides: TGTGCCAGCTCACCACCTGAGACAGGGGGTCTGGCTGAAGCTTTCTTT. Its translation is CASSPPETGGLAEAFF.

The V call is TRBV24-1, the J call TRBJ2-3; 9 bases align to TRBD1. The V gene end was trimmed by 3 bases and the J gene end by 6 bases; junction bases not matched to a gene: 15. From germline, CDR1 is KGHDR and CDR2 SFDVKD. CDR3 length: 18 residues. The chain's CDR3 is CATSDRLPKQGALDTQYF. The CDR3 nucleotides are TGTGCCACCAGTGATCGACTACCCAAACAGGGGGCGCTTGATACGCAGTATTTT.

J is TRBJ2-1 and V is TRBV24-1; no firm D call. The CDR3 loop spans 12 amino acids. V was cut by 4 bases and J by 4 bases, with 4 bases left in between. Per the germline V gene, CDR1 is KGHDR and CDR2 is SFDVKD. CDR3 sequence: CATSERYNEQFF. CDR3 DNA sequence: TGTGCCACCAGTGAGAGGTACAATGAGCAGTTCTTC.

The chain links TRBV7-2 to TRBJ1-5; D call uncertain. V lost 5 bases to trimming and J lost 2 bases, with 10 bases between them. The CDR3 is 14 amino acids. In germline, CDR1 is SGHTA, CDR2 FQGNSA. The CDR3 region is CASSPRHGNQPQHF. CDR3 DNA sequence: TGTGCCAGCAGCCCCAGACACGGCAATCAGCCCCAGCATTTT. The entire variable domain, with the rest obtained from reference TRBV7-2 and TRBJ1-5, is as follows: GAGVSQSPSNKVTEKGKDVELRCDPISGHTALYWYRQSLGQGLEFLIYFQGNSAPDKSGLPSDRFSAERTGGSVSTLTIQRTQQEDSAVYLCASSPRHGNQPQHFGDGTRLSIL.